Here is one T cell receptor (beta chain) with its context. This sample is drawn from a study of cytomegalovirus exposure and HLA in healthy donors. For the study at large: The 120 or so validation repertoires were reported in a later analysis to have been generated on the same platform as the 666 first-cohort repertoires.

V lost 3 bases, J lost 2 bases, and 15 bases lay in between. CDR3 length: 16 residues. Germline V gene lookup returns CDR1 LNHDA and CDR2 SQIVND (reference sequence). Only in-frame clones appear in the TCRdb table, and some are missing; sequencing was by immunoSEQ multiplex PCR. The table includes about 170,000 clones, approximately 87% detected once. The chain joins TRBV19 to TRBJ2-3, with a possible D match to TRBD2 (7 bases). The sequencing input was PBMCs. The TCR comes from a woman younger than 45 in good health and CMV-seronegative. Here the CDR3 reads CASSMSGTRLTDTQYF. The CDR3 DNA reads TGTGCCAGTAGTATGAGCGGGACACGACTCACAGATACGCAGTATTTT.